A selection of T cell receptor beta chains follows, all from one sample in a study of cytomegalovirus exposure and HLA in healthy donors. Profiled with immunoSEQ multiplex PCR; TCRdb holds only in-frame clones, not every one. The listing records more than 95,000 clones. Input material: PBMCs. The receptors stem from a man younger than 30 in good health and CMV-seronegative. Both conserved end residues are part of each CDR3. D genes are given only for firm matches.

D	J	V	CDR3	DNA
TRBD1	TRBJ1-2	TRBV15	CATSRDFKGALALGYTF	TGTGCCACCAGCAGAGATTTTAAGGGGGCATTGGCTTTAGGCTACACCTTC
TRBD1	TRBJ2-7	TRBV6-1	CASSVQGDPYEQYF	TGTGCCAGCAGTGTGCAGGGGGATCCCTACGAGCAGTACTTC
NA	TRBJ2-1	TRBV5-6	CASRFGLDNEQFF	TGTGCCAGCAGATTCGGACTCGACAATGAGCAGTTCTTC
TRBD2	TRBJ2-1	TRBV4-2	CASTTGLAGEEGEQFF	TGTGCCAGCACTACCGGACTAGCGGGAGAGGAGGGTGAGCAGTTCTTC
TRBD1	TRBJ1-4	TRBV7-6	CASSARQGNEKLFF	TGTGCCAGCAGCGCTAGACAGGGGAATGAAAAACTGTTTTTT
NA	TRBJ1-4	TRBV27	CASSPGSGGVPNEKLFF	TGTGCCAGCAGTCCAGGGTCGGGGGGGGTTCCTAATGAAAAACTGTTTTTT
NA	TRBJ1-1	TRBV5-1	CASSLALIGSPEAFF	TGCGCCAGCAGCTTGGCCCTTATAGGGAGCCCTGAAGCTTTCTTT
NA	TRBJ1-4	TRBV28	CASSLVRSNEKLFF	TGTGCCAGCAGTTTAGTTAGAAGCAATGAAAAACTGTTTTTT
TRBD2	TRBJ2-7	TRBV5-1	CASSKAPGGGRYEQYF	TGCGCCAGCAGCAAAGCCCCTGGCGGGGGGCGGTACGAGCAGTACTTC
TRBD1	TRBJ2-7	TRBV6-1	CASSPDRVSYEQYF	TGTGCCAGCAGCCCCGACAGGGTATCCTACGAGCAGTACTTC
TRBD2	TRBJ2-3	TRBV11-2	CASSLVPTSSVPDTQYF	TGTGCCAGCAGCTTAGTCCCGACTAGCTCAGTGCCAGATACGCAGTATTTT
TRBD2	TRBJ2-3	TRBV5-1	CASSLETSGRAATDTQYF	TGCGCCAGCAGCTTGGAGACTAGCGGGAGGGCCGCAACAGATACGCAGTATTTT
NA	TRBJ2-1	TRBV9	CASSQRGTYNEQFF	TGTGCCAGCAGCCAAAGGGGGACCTACAATGAGCAGTTCTTC
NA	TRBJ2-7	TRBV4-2	CASSPGPYEQYF	TGTGCCAGCAGCCCCGGTCCCTACGAGCAGTACTTC
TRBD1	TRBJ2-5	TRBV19	CASSYTGTAETQYF	TGTGCCAGTAGTTACACCGGGACAGCGGAGACCCAGTACTTC
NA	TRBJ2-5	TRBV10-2	CASRALETQYF	TGCGCCAGCAGGGCTTTGGAGACCCAGTACTTC
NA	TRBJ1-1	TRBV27	CASSWSYRAMNTEAFF	TGTGCCAGCAGCTGGTCCTACAGGGCAATGAACACTGAAGCTTTCTTT
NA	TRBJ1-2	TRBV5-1	CASSSDGGANYGYTF	TGCGCCAGCAGCTCGGACGGCGGGGCGAACTATGGCTACACCTTC
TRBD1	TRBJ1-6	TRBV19	CASGTGDNSPLHF	TGTGCCAGTGGTACAGGGGATAATTCACCCCTCCACTTT
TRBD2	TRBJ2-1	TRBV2	CASRGLAGGLISYNEQFF	TGTGCCAGCAGAGGACTAGCGGGGGGGCTTATCTCCTACAATGAGCAGTTCTTC
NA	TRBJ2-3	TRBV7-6	CASSLAAGVRTDTQYF	TGTGCCAGCAGCTTAGCGGCCGGGGTAAGAACAGATACGCAGTATTTT
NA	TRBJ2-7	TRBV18	CASSPLPGHPIYEQYF	TGTGCCAGCTCACCCTTACCGGGACACCCGATCTACGAGCAGTACTTC
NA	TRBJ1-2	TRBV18	CASSPGTVNYGYTF	TGTGCCAGCTCACCCGGGACTGTAAACTATGGCTACACCTTC
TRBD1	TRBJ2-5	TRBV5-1	CASSFRTGNQETQYF	TGCGCCAGCAGCTTTCGGACAGGTAATCAAGAGACCCAGTACTTC
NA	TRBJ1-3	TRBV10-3	CAIRQESSGNTIYF	TGTGCCATCAGACAGGAGAGCTCTGGAAACACCATATATTTT
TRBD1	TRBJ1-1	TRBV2	CASSPLDRGNTEAFF	TGTGCCAGCAGTCCACTGGACAGGGGGAACACTGAAGCTTTCTTT
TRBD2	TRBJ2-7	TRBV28	CASSQTTSGRPYEQYF	TGTGCCAGCAGTCAAACGACTAGCGGGAGGCCCTACGAGCAGTACTTC
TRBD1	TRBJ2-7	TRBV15	CATSLRDRAAYEQYF	TGTGCCACCAGTCTTCGGGACAGGGCAGCCTACGAGCAGTACTTC
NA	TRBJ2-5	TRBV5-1	CASSLKGAVETQYF	TGCGCCAGCAGCTTGAAAGGGGCTGTGGAGACCCAGTACTTC
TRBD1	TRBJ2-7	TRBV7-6	CASSVGTGDYEQYF	TGTGCCAGCAGCGTCGGGACAGGGGACTACGAGCAGTACTTC
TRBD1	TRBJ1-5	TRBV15	CATQGGNQPQHF	TGTGCCACACAGGGGGGGAATCAGCCCCAGCATTTT
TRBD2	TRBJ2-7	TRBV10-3	CAISGRTSGGQTYEQYF	TGTGCCATCAGTGGGCGAACTAGCGGGGGGCAGACCTACGAGCAGTACTTC
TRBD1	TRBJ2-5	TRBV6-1	CASRERTGPQETQYF	TGTGCCAGCAGGGAAAGGACAGGGCCTCAAGAGACCCAGTACTTC
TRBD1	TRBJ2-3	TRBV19	CASSVSGTGAGDTQYF	TGTGCCAGTAGTGTTTCCGGGACAGGGGCGGGAGATACGCAGTATTTT
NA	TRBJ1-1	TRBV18	CASSPTVGAFF	TGTGCCAGCTCACCAACGGTTGGAGCTTTCTTT
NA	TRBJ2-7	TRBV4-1	CASSQVLENYEQYF	TGCGCCAGCAGCCAAGTGCTAGAGAACTACGAGCAGTACTTC
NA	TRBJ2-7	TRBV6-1	CASKKELTGPYEQYF	TGTGCCAGCAAGAAGGAGTTGACAGGACCCTACGAGCAGTACTTC
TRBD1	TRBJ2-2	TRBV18	CASSPYIQTTGANTGELFF	TGTGCCAGCTCACCTTACATCCAGACAACAGGGGCGAACACCGGGGAGCTGTTTTTT
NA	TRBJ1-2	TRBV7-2	CASSSQGWANYGYTF	TGTGCCAGCAGCTCACAGGGTTGGGCTAACTATGGCTACACCTTC
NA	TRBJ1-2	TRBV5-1	CASSLDGYSNYGYTF	TGCGCCAGCAGCTTGGACGGTTACTCTAACTATGGCTACACCTTC
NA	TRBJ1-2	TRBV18	CASSWSTRGYNDGYTF	TGTGCCAGCTCATGGTCGACGAGAGGATATAACGACGGCTACACCTTC
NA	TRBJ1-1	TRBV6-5	CASKSTRNTEAFF	TGTGCCAGCAAGAGTACCCGGAACACTGAAGCTTTCTTT
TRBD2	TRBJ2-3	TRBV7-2	CASSLGFSGGPADTQYF	TGTGCCAGCAGCTTAGGGTTTAGCGGGGGGCCGGCAGATACGCAGTATTTT
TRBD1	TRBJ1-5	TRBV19	CASQLGGQVFNQPQHF	TGTGCCAGTCAACTAGGTGGACAGGTCTTCAATCAGCCCCAGCATTTT
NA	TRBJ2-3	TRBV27	CATSSGAAHKDTQYF	TGTGCCACCTCGAGCGGAGCAGCGCACAAAGATACGCAGTATTTT
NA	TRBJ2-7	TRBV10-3	CAISGLGANEQYF	TGTGCCATCAGTGGCCTGGGGGCGAACGAGCAGTACTTC
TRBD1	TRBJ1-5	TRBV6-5	CASRPGQANNQPQHF	TGTGCCAGCAGACCGGGACAGGCAAACAATCAGCCCCAGCATTTT
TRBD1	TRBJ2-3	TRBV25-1	CASSGTGLYF	TGTGCCAGCAGCGGGACAGGACTGTATTTT
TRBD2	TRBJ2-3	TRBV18	CASSPLAGRASTDTQYF	TGTGCCAGCTCACCTCTAGCCGGGAGGGCTAGCACAGATACGCAGTATTTT
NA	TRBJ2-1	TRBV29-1	CSVSWASYNEQFF	TGCAGCGTCAGCTGGGCCTCCTACAATGAGCAGTTCTTC
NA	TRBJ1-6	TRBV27	CASSPGGSFSPLHF	TGTGCCAGCAGTCCTGGGGGGTCGTTTTCACCCCTCCACTTT
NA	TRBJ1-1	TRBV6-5	CASSRGMGTEAFF	TGTGCCAGCAGCAGGGGTATGGGCACTGAAGCTTTCTTT
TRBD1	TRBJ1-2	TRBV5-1	CASSSHRGREDGYTF	TGCGCCAGCAGCTCGCACAGGGGGCGCGAGGATGGCTACACCTTC
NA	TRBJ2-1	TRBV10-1	CASSKTGGSSYNEQFF	TGCGCCAGCAGCAAGACGGGGGGCAGCTCCTACAATGAGCAGTTCTTC
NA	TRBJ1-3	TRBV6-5	CASSRNRGNTIYF	TGTGCCAGCAGCCGTAACAGGGGAAACACCATATATTTT